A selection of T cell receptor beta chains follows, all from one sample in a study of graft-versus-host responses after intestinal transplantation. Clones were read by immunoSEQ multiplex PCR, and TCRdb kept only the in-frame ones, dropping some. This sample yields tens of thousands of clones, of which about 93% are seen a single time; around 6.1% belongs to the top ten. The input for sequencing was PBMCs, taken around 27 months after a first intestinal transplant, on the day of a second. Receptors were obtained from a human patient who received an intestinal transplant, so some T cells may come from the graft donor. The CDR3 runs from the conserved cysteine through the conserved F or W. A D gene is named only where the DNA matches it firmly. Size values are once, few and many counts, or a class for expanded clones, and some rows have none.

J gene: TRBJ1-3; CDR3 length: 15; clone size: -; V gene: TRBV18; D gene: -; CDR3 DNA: TGTGCCAGCTCACCATCGTTGGGGTTTGGAAACACCATATATTTT; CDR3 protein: CASSPSLGFGNTIYF
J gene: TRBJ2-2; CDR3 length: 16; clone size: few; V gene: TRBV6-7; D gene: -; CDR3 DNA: TGTGCCAGCAGCCGAGCTGTCCCAGACTACACCGGGGAGCTGTTTTTT; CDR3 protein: CASSRAVPDYTGELFF
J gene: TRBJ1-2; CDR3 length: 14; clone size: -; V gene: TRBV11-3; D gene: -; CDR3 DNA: TGTGCCAGCAGCCTTAGCCGAGCTAACTATGGCTACACCTTC; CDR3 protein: CASSLSRANYGYTF
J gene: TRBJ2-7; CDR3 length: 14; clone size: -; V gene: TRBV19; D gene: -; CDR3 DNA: TGTGCCAGTAGTTCCCGGGGGTGGCTCTACGAGCAGTACTTC; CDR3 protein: CASSSRGWLYEQYF
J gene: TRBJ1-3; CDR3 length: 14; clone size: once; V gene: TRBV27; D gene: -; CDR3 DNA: TGTGCCAGCAGCCCACTGTCGTCTGGAAACACCATATATTTT; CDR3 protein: CASSPLSSGNTIYF
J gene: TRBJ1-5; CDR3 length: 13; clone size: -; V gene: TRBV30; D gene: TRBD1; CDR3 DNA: TGTGCCTCCTCAGGGGGACTCGATCAGCCCCAGCATTTT; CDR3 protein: CASSGGLDQPQHF
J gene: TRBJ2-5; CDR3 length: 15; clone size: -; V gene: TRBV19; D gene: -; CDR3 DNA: TGTGCCAGTAGTCCCTGGGACACGGCACAAGAGACCCAGTACTTC; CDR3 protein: CASSPWDTAQETQYF
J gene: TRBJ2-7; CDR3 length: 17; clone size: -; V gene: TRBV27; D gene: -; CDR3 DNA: TGTGCCAGCAGTTGGCGACAGAACCGGGACTTATCCTACGAGCAGTACTTC; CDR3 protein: CASSWRQNRDLSYEQYF
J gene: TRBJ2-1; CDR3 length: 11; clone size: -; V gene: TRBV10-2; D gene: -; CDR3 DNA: TGCGCCAGCGGCGGAAACAATGAGCAGTTCTTC; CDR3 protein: CASGGNNEQFF
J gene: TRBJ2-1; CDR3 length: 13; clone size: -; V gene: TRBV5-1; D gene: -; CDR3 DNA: TGCGCCAGCAGCTTGGAGGGATCCAATGAGCAGTTCTTC; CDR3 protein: CASSLEGSNEQFF
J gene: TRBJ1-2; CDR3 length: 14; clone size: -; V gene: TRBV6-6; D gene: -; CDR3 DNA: TGTGCCAGCACCCCTAAGAGGGGAGACTATGGCTACACCTTC; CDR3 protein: CASTPKRGDYGYTF
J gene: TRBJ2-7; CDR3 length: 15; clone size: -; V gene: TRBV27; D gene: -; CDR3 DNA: TGTGCCAGCAGTTTCTATGGGATCGGTCCCTACGAGCAGTACTTC; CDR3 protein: CASSFYGIGPYEQYF
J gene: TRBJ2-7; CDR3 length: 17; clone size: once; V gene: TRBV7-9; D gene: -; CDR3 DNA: TGTGCCAGCAGCTTAAGCCCCGGGGCAGGGGGGACCTACGAGCAGTACTTC; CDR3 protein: CASSLSPGAGGTYEQYF
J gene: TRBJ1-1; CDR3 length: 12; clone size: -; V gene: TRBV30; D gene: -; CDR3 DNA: TGTGCCTGGAGCGGCGGCGGCACTGAAGCTTTCTTT; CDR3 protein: CAWSGGGTEAFF
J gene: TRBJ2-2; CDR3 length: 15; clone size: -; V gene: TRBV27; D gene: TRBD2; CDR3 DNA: TGTGCCAGCAGCAACCTAGCGGGAGCATCCGGGGAGCTGTTTTTT; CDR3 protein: CASSNLAGASGELFF
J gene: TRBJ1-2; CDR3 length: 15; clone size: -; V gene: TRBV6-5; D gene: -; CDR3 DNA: TGTGCCAGCACCTTGAAGGGTGCGGGAATCTATGGCTACACCTTC; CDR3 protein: CASTLKGAGIYGYTF
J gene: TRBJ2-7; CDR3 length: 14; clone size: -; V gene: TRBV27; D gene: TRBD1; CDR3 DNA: TGTGCCAGCGGTAAGACAGGGATAACTACCGAGCAGTACTTC; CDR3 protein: CASGKTGITTEQYF
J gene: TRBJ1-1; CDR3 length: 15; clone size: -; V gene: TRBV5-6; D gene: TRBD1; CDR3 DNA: TGTGCCAGCAGCTTGGCCGGGACAGGGGGCCTTGAAGCTTTCTTT; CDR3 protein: CASSLAGTGGLEAFF
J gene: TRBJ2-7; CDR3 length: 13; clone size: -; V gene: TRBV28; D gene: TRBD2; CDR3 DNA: TGTGCCAGCACGAGCGGGAGCTCCCTCGAGCAGTACTTC; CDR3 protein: CASTSGSSLEQYF
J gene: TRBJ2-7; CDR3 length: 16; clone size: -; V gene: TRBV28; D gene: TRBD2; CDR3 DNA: TGTGCCAGCAGTTCCCCTCTAGCGGGACCTTACTACGAGCAGTACTTC; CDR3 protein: CASSSPLAGPYYEQYF
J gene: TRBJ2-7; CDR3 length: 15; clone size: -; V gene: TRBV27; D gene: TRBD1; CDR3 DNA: TGTGCCAGCAGATACGGGACAGGGCTCTCCTACGAGCAGTACTTC; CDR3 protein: CASRYGTGLSYEQYF
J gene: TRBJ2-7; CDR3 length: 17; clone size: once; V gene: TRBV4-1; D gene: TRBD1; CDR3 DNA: TGCGCCAGCAGCTCTCCATTGGCAGGACAGGGCTTTTCTGAGCAGTACTTC; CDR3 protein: CASSSPLAGQGFSEQYF
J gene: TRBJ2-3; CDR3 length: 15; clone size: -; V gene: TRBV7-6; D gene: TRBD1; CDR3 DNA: TGTGCCAGCAGCTTCCGGGACAGGGGAGCAGATACGCAGTATTTT; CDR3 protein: CASSFRDRGADTQYF
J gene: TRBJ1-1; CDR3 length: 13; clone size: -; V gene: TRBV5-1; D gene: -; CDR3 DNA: TGCGCCAGCAGCTTGGAGGGTCCACGATATGGGAGGTTT; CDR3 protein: CASSLEGPRYGRF
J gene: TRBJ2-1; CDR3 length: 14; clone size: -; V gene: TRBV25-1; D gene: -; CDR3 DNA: TGTGCCAGCAGTGAATCGAGCTCCTACAATGAGCAGTTCTTC; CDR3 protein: CASSESSSYNEQFF
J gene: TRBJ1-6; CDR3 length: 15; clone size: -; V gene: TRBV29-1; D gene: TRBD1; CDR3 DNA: TGCAGCGGGACAGGGCTTTTCGCTGATAATTCACCCCTCCACTTT; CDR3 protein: CSGTGLFADNSPLHF
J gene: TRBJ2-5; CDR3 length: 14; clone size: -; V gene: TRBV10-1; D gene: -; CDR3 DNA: TGCGCCAGCAGTGACTCCCACCAGCCGGTGCCCCAGTACTTC; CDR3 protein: CASSDSHQPVPQYF
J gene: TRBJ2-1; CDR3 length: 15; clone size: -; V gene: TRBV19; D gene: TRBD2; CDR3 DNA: TGTGCCAGTAATCTCGCGGGAGGGCCAGGGGATGAGCAGTTCTTC; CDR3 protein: CASNLAGGPGDEQFF
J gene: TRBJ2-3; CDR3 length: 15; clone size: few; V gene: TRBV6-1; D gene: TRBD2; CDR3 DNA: TGTGCCAGCAGTGAAGGTTCTAGCGGGGGCGATACGCAGTATTTT; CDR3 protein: CASSEGSSGGDTQYF
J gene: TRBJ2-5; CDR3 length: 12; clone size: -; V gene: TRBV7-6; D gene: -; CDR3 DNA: TGTGCCAGCAGCTTAATAGCAGAGACCCAGTACTTC; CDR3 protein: CASSLIAETQYF
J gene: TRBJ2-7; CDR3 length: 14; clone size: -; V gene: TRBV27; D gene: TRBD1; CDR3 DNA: TGTGCCAGCAGTTGGGACAGGGCGAGCTACGAGCAGTACTTC; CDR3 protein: CASSWDRASYEQYF
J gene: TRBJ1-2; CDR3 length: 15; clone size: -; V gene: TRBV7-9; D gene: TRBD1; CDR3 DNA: TGTGCCAGCAGCTTAGCGACAGGGACTAACTATGGCTACACCTTC; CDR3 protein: CASSLATGTNYGYTF
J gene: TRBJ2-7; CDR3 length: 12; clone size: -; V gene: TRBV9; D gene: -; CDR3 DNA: TGTGCCAGCAGCGTAGCTCGGTACGAGCAGTACTTC; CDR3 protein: CASSVARYEQYF
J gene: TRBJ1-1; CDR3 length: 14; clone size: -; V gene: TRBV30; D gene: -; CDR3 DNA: TGTGCCTGGAGTGTCGCGGCAGGGGCTCTTGAAGCTTTCTTT; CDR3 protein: CAWSVAAGALEAFF
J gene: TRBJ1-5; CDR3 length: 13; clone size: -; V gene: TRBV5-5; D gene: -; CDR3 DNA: TGTGCCAGCAGCCATGACCCGGGGCCACCGCAGCATTTT; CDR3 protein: CASSHDPGPPQHF
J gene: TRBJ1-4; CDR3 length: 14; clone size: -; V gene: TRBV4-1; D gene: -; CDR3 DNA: TGCGCCAGCAGCCAGGAGGACGTGATCGGAAAACTGTTTTTT; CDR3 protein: CASSQEDVIGKLFF
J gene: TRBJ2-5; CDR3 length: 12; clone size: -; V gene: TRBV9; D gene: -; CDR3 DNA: TGTGCCAGCAGCGTAGTGGGGGAGACCCAGTACTTC; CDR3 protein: CASSVVGETQYF
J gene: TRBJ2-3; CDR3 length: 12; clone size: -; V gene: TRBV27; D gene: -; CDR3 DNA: TGTGCCAGCAGTTTTACCGGGGATACGCAGTATTTT; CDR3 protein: CASSFTGDTQYF
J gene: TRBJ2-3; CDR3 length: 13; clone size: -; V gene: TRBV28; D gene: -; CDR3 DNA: TGTGCCAGCAGGCCGCCAGTCTCAGATACGCAGTATTTT; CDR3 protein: CASRPPVSDTQYF
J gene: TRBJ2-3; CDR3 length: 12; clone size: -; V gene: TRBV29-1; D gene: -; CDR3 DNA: TGCAGCGTTGGAGTGGGGGGAGATACGCAGTATTTT; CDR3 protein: CSVGVGGDTQYF
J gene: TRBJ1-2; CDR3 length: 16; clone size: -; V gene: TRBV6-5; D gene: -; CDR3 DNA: TGTGCCAGCAGTTCCAATTTTGGGGGTCCGGACTATGGCTACACCTTC; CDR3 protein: CASSSNFGGPDYGYTF
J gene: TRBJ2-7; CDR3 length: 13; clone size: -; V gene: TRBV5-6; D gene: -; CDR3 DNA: TGTGCCAGCAGCTTGGGGAGAAGCTACGAGCAGTACTTC; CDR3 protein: CASSLGRSYEQYF
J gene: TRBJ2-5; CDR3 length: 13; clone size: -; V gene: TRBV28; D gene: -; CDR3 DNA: TGTGCCAGCAGTCTCAGGGTGGGGGAGACCCAGTACTTC; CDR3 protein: CASSLRVGETQYF
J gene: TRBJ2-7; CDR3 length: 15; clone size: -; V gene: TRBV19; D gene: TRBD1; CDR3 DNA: TGTGCCAGTAGTATTTCGGGGACAGGGTCCTACGAGCAGTACTTC; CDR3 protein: CASSISGTGSYEQYF
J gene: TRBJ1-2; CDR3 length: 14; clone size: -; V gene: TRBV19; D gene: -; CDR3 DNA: TGTGCCAGTATGGGGCAGACAGTCGTCTATGGCTACACCTTC; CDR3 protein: CASMGQTVVYGYTF
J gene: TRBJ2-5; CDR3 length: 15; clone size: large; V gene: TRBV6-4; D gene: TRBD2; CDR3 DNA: TGTGCCAGCAGTGTGACTAGCGGGGCCCAAGAGACCCAGTACTTC; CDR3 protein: CASSVTSGAQETQYF
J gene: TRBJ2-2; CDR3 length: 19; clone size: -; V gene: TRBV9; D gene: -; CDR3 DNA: TGTGCCAGCAGCGACAATCCCGGGCCAGAAATGTACAACGCCGGGGAGCTGTTTTTT; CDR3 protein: CASSDNPGPEMYNAGELFF
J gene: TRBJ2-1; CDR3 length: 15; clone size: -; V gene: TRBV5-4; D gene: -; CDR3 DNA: TGTGCCAGCAGCTTGGTTGTAGGTATGAGGAATGAGCAGTTCTTC; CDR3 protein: CASSLVVGMRNEQFF
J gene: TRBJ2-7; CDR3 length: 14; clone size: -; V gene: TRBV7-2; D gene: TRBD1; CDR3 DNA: TGTGCCAGCAGCTTCTGGGACAGGACGTACGAGCAGTACTTC; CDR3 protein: CASSFWDRTYEQYF
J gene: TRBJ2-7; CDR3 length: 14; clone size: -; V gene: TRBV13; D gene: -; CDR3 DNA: TGTGCCAGCAGCTTAGAGGCTGGGGGGCTCGAGCAGTACTTC; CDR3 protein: CASSLEAGGLEQYF
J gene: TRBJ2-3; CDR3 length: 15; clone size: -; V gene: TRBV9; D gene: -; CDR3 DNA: TGTGCCAGCAGCGTAGCATGGCGGGACACAGATACGCAGTATTTT; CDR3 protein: CASSVAWRDTDTQYF
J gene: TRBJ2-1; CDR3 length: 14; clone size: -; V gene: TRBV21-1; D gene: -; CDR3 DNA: TGTGCCAGCAGCGACACCGGGGCCCACAATGAGCAGTTCTTC; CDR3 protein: CASSDTGAHNEQFF
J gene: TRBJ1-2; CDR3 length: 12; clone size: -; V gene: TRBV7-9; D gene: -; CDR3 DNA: TGTGCCAGCAGCTTAGGGCATTATGGCTACACCTTC; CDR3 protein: CASSLGHYGYTF
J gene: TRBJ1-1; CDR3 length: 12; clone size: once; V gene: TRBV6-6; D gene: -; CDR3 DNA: TGTGCCAGCAGTTACGGGGATGTCCAAGCTTTCTTT; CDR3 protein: CASSYGDVQAFF